This T cell receptor (beta chain) was identified during a study of spatial heterogeneity in lung cancer. Findings and limits, study-wide: Estimated coverage of tumor T cells was roughly 7% for alpha and around 13% for beta chains. In tumors, expanded intratumoral alpha and beta TCR counts tracked mutation counts.

Each CDR3 protein is one row after TCRdb ran MiXCR on the 5' RACE reads. The table has over 2,000 distinct CDR3 sequences, roughly 3% seen once. The CDR3 loop spans 15 amino acids. V was clipped by 3 bases and J by 1 base; unmatched bases: 5. Per germline, CDR1 SGHRS and CDR2 YFSETQ. This clonotype qualifies as medium-sized. The antigen is undetermined. Regarding time point: sample taken at primary tumor resection. This chain uses TRBV5-1 with TRBJ2-3; TRBD1 aligns across 7 bases. The receptor was derived from a female donor with early-stage non-small cell lung cancer. The sequences come from lung tumor tissue, collected at surgery. The chain's CDR3 is CASSSQGLGTDTQYF. CDR3 bases: TGCGCCAGCAGCTCACAGGGGCTTGGCACAGATACGCAGTATTTT.